These T cell receptor beta chains were read from a single sample in a study of cytotoxic CD8 clonotypes in ibrutinib-treated CLL. Generated by immunoSEQ multiplex PCR, the TCRdb table keeps only in-frame clones and is missing some. The table lists 250,000 or so clones, about three quarters of them singletons, with roughly 14% in the top ten. Sequences were derived from PBMCs, sampled after 24 months of ibrutinib treatment. Every receptor here comes from a human donor with chronic lymphocytic leukemia. CDR3s include the opening cysteine and the closing phenylalanine or tryptophan. The D gene is left open where the match is weak. Expanded clones get a size class; other rows say once, few or many, or leave the size out.

clone_size	v_call	j_call	d_call	cdr3_aa	cdr3_nt
few	TRBV7-3	TRBJ2-1	TRBD2	CASSPTSGEYNEQFF	TGTGCCAGCAGCCCAACTAGCGGGGAGTACAATGAGCAGTTCTTC
-	TRBV4-2	TRBJ2-7	TRBD1	CASSPGTGSYEQYF	TGTGCCAGCAGCCCCGGGACAGGGTCCTACGAGCAGTACTTC
once	TRBV7-2	TRBJ1-4	-	CASSSPPKTNEKLFF	TGTGCCAGCAGCTCCCCCCCCAAGACTAATGAAAAACTGTTTTTT
once	TRBV19	TRBJ1-2	-	CASSIQDYGYTF	TGTGCCAGTAGTATACAGGATTATGGCTACACCTTC
-	TRBV10-1	TRBJ2-1	TRBD2	CASIEPSGRTNEQFF	TGCGCCAGCATCGAGCCTAGCGGGAGAACCAATGAGCAGTTCTTC
-	TRBV6-5	TRBJ2-7	TRBD1	CAIGRGQSSEQYF	TGTGCCATAGGCCGGGGACAGTCTTCCGAGCAGTACTTC
-	TRBV6-5	TRBJ2-2	-	CASSVENTGELFF	TGTGCCAGCAGTGTCGAGAACACCGGGGAGCTGTTTTTT
few	TRBV25-1	TRBJ1-4	TRBD1	CASTRTGVEKLFF	TGTGCCAGCACTAGGACAGGGGTTGAAAAACTGTTTTTT
-	TRBV2	TRBJ1-5	-	CASSERAGSNQPQHF	TGTGCCAGCAGTGAAAGGGCGGGAAGCAATCAGCCCCAGCATTTT
-	TRBV27	TRBJ1-5	TRBD1	CASSPGTGDQPQHF	TGTGCCAGCAGTCCGGGGACAGGGGATCAGCCCCAGCATTTT
few	TRBV23-1	TRBJ1-4	TRBD1	CASSPRQGDEKLFF	TGCGCCAGCAGTCCCAGACAGGGGGACGAAAAACTGTTTTTT
-	TRBV15	TRBJ1-1	-	CATSREGGTEAFF	TGTGCCACCAGCAGGGAGGGGGGCACTGAAGCTTTCTTT
-	TRBV7-6	TRBJ2-2	TRBD2	CASSLRAGGNTGELFF	TGTGCCAGCAGCTTAAGGGCGGGAGGAAACACCGGGGAGCTGTTTTTT
-	TRBV15	TRBJ2-1	-	CATSRDQSYNEQFF	TGTGCCACCAGCAGAGACCAGAGCTACAATGAGCAGTTCTTC
-	TRBV28	TRBJ2-7	-	CASSQISLEQYF	TGTGCCAGCAGTCAAATATCTCTCGAGCAGTACTTC
-	TRBV6-5	TRBJ2-1	-	CASGDNEQFF	TGTGCCAGCGGTGACAATGAGCAGTTCTTC
-	TRBV27	TRBJ2-7	TRBD2	CASSLLASGPSYEQYF	TGTGCCAGCAGTTTATTGGCTAGCGGGCCTTCCTACGAGCAGTACTTC
few	TRBV6-6	TRBJ2-7	TRBD1	CASRGTGTGVAEQYF	TGTGCCAGCAGGGGCACCGGGACAGGGGTTGCCGAGCAGTACTTC
-	TRBV9	TRBJ1-5	-	CASSLRGGQPQHF	TGTGCCAGCAGCCTCCGGGGGGGTCAGCCCCAGCATTTT
-	TRBV5-1	TRBJ1-2	TRBD1	CASSLEGQGAGGYTF	TGCGCCAGCAGCTTGGAGGGACAGGGGGCCGGCGGCTACACCTTC
-	TRBV5-6	TRBJ2-3	TRBD2	CASSLISSGRADTQYF	TGTGCCAGCAGCTTAATATCTAGCGGGAGGGCAGATACGCAGTATTTT
-	TRBV29-1	TRBJ2-7	TRBD2	CSVVSGISYEQYF	TGCAGCGTGGTAAGCGGGATCTCCTACGAGCAGTACTTC
-	TRBV19	TRBJ2-1	-	CASSIGAEQFF	TGTGCCAGTAGTATAGGGGCGGAACAGTTCTTC
-	TRBV11-1	TRBJ2-5	TRBD1	CASSAPFDREETQYF	TGTGCCAGCAGCGCGCCGTTCGACAGGGAGGAGACCCAGTACTTC
-	TRBV5-8	TRBJ1-5	TRBD1	CASSLGTGSGNQPQHF	TGTGCCAGCAGCTTGGGGACAGGGTCGGGCAATCAGCCCCAGCATTTT
once	TRBV28	TRBJ2-7	-	CASSPPRGTYEQYF	TGTGCCAGCAGTCCCCCCAGGGGAACCTACGAGCAGTACTTC
few	TRBV6-6	TRBJ2-7	-	CASRDSGSYEQYF	TGTGCCAGCAGGGATAGTGGCTCCTACGAGCAGTACTTC
-	TRBV2	TRBJ2-7	-	CASSTLYEQYF	TGTGCCAGCAGTACCCTTTACGAGCAGTACTTC
few	TRBV4-1	TRBJ2-7	TRBD1	CASSPGDSSYEQYF	TGCGCCAGCAGCCCTGGGGACAGCTCCTACGAGCAGTACTTC
few	TRBV29-1	TRBJ1-5	-	CSVVVGLDQPQHF	TGCAGCGTTGTAGTGGGCCTGGATCAGCCCCAGCATTTT
-	TRBV30	TRBJ1-5	-	CAWSRDSNNQPQHF	TGTGCCTGGAGCCGAGACAGTAACAATCAGCCCCAGCATTTT
-	TRBV23-1	TRBJ2-1	TRBD2	CASRLAGKNEQFF	TGCGCCAGCAGACTAGCGGGAAAGAATGAGCAGTTCTTC
-	TRBV10-3	TRBJ1-5	-	CAISESKGQPQHF	TGTGCCATCAGTGAGTCGAAAGGTCAGCCCCAGCATTTT
-	TRBV6-5	TRBJ1-2	-	CASRRRHRVDGYTF	TGTGCCAGCAGGCGGCGACACAGGGTGGACGGCTACACCTTC
-	TRBV5-1	TRBJ2-1	-	CASNTGSSYNEQFF	TGCGCCAGTAATACAGGGAGCTCCTACAATGAGCAGTTCTTC
-	TRBV4-3	TRBJ2-1	TRBD2	CASSHPTSGYYNEQFF	TGCGCCAGCAGCCATCCAACTAGCGGGTACTACAATGAGCAGTTCTTC
few	TRBV10-3	TRBJ2-1	TRBD2	CAITERGEDNEQFF	TGTGCCATCACCGAGCGGGGGGAGGACAATGAGCAGTTCTTC
-	TRBV27	TRBJ2-7	-	CASARRTGYEQYF	TGTGCCAGCGCCAGACGAACAGGTTACGAGCAGTACTTC
-	TRBV27	TRBJ2-5	TRBD2	CASSRLAGGEQYF	TGTGCCAGCAGCCGACTAGCGGGAGGGGAGCAGTACTTC
-	TRBV27	TRBJ2-7	-	CASSFHRVATYEQYF	TGTGCCAGCAGCTTCCACAGGGTCGCAACCTACGAGCAGTACTTC
-	TRBV11-2	TRBJ2-1	-	CASSLAPSSLAHEQFF	TGTGCCAGCAGCTTAGCTCCTAGTAGTCTCGCCCATGAGCAGTTCTTC
-	TRBV28	TRBJ1-2	-	CASSLGLYGYTF	TGTGCCAGCAGTTTGGGACTCTATGGCTACACCTTC
-	TRBV5-1	TRBJ1-2	-	CASSQSQGGSYGYTF	TGCGCCAGCAGCCAGAGTCAGGGCGGGAGCTATGGCTACACCTTC
-	TRBV5-1	TRBJ2-7	-	CASSLAPEPLGQYF	TGCGCCAGCAGCTTGGCTCCGGAACCCCTCGGGCAGTACTTC
few	TRBV6-5	TRBJ1-2	TRBD1	CASSPTGDYGYTF	TGTGCCAGCAGTCCTACAGGGGACTATGGCTACACCTTC
-	TRBV7-6	TRBJ1-5	-	CASSFSGINQPQHF	TGTGCCAGCAGCTTTTCCGGGATCAATCAGCCCCAGCATTTT
-	TRBV2	TRBJ2-5	-	CASSEGQLAQYF	TGTGCCAGCAGTGAAGGACAGCTGGCCCAGTACTTC
once	TRBV25-1	TRBJ1-4	TRBD1	CASTRDRGNEKLFF	TGTGCCAGCACCCGGGACAGGGGTAATGAAAAACTGTTTTTT
-	TRBV9	TRBJ2-5	TRBD2	CASSVVAGGGRETQYF	TGTGCCAGCAGCGTAGTCGCGGGAGGAGGGAGAGAGACCCAGTACTTC
-	TRBV6-5	TRBJ1-4	-	CAVRGGRRDEKLFF	TGTGCCGTCCGAGGGGGTCGGCGGGATGAAAAACTGTTTTTT
once	TRBV29-1	TRBJ2-2	-	CSVEGQFTGELFF	TGCAGCGTTGAGGGCCAGTTCACCGGGGAGCTGTTTTTT
-	TRBV14	TRBJ2-1	-	CASSQSLPNNEQFF	TGTGCCAGCAGCCAAAGTTTACCGAACAATGAGCAGTTCTTC
-	TRBV29-1	TRBJ2-3	TRBD2	CSVAHTSGRTDTQYF	TGCAGCGTTGCCCACACTAGCGGGAGAACAGATACGCAGTATTTT
-	TRBV28	TRBJ2-4	-	CASRQGTKNIQYF	TGTGCCAGCAGGCAGGGCACCAAAAACATTCAGTACTTC
few	TRBV7-9	TRBJ2-1	-	CATVRTAYNEQFF	TGTGCCACGGTAAGGACAGCTTACAATGAGCAGTTCTTC
-	TRBV5-1	TRBJ1-3	-	CASSLEANTPIGNTIYF	TGCGCCAGCAGCTTGGAGGCCAATACCCCGATAGGAAACACCATATATTTT
-	TRBV7-2	TRBJ2-1	TRBD2	CASSRSGSSYNEQFF	TGTGCCAGCAGCCGAAGCGGGAGTTCCTACAATGAGCAGTTCTTC
once	TRBV7-2	TRBJ2-3	-	CASRLQFGLGTDTQYF	TGTGCCAGCAGATTACAGTTTGGGCTGGGGACAGATACGCAGTATTTT
few	TRBV19	TRBJ1-2	-	CASSMGLANYGYTF	TGTGCCAGTAGTATGGGTTTAGCTAACTATGGCTACACCTTC